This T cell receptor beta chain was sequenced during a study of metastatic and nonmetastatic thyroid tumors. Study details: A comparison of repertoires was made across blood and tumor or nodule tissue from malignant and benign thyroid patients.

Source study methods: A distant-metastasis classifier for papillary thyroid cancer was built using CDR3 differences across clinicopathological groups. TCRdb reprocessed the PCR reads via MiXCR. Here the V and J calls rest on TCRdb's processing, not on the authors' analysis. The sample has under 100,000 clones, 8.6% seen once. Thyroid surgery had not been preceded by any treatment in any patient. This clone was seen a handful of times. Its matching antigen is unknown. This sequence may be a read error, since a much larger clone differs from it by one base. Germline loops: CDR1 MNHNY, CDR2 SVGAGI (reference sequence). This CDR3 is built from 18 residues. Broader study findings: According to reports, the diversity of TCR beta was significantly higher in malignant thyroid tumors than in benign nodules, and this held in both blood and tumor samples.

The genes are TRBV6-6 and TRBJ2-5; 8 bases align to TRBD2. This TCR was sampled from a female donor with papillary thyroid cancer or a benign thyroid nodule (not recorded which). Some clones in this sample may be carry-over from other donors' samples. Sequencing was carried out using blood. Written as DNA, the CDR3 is TGTGCCAGCAGCTACTCGAAGGAGGGACTAGTCTCTGGGGAGACCCAGTACTTC. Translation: CASSYSKEGLVSGETQYF.